This entry describes one TCR beta chain. Its antigen is not known. This entry is derived from a study of vaccination and CD4 T cells after COVID-19. The CDR3 spans 14 residues. Per the germline V gene, CDR1 is SGHAT and CDR2 is FQNNGV. The V end was cut by 0 bases, the J end by 8 bases, with 13 bases between. Indicated treatment: approximately nine-day PBMC culture with coronavirus spike peptide pools or control peptides (ViraFEST assay). The unexposed donor gave CD4+ T cells before the COVID-19 pandemic (2011-2018). It was SARS-CoV-2 S/N and four cold-coronavirus spikes that probed unexposed-donor CD4+ T cells, cells permitting. An Oncomine TCR Beta short-read assay was used to sequence the DNA from cultured CD4+ T cells. TCRdb re-called the PCR reads through MiXCR, storing one row per CDR3 protein. The sample has around 8,200 distinct CDR3 sequences, 50% seen once.

This chain connects TRBV11-2 to TRBJ1-2; D call uncertain. What was sequenced was CD4+ T cells from blood, cultured in vitro. The receptor was derived from a human donor in good health. CDR3 sequence (DNA): TGTGCCAGCAGCTTAGAAGGTTTACGTCGGGGCTACACCTTC. Encoded protein: CASSLEGLRRGYTF.